This T cell receptor (beta chain) was profiled in a study of regulatory T cells in long-lasting Graves disease. The time point: newly diagnosed GD, antithyroid drugs for less than 3 months. Preparation of the TCR library used RNA extracted from PBMCs. Graves' disease diagnoses followed American Thyroid Association guidelines. CDR1 and CDR2 (germline): LGHDT, YNNKEL (reference sequence). V gave up 1 base and J gave up 10 bases; unmatched junction bases: 13. The CDR3 covers 16 residues. CDR3-region Arm-PCR and iRepertoire HTBI primers produced the TCR beta libraries. MiXCR, run by TCRdb on the multiplex PCR reads, gives a single entry per CDR3 protein. The sample yields over 400,000 distinct CDR3 sequences, roughly 15% seen once. Separately, the same data were catalogued under a study of T cells in Graves' hyperthyroidism and ophthalmopathy. That work states: Exclusion criteria comprised uncontrolled infection, other autoimmune disease, pregnancy or lactation. Ophthalmopathy was identified by the model a median approximately 6.9 months ahead of onset.

This clonotype was obtained from a woman in her forties or fifties with Graves disease. The chain links TRBV3-1 to TRBJ2-5; 9 bases map to TRBD2. This specimen consisted of peripheral blood mononuclear cells (PBMCs), obtained at new diagnosis, from a patient treated with antithyroid drugs. The CDR3 sequence: CASSQVIPSGNSDQYF. DNA of the CDR3: TGTGCCAGCAGCCAAGTCATCCCTAGCGGGAACAGCGACCAGTACTTC.